Included here is one T cell receptor beta chain sequence, with context. Its antigen is not known. This entry belongs to a study of blood T cells in healthy people across ages. Study-wide findings and caveats: PBMC samples, being unsorted, prevented any conclusive comparison of naive and antigen-experienced cells.

Germline CDR1 is SGHAT and CDR2 is FQNNGV. V dropped 4 bases and J dropped 4 bases, with 5 bases sitting between them. The CDR3 totals 12 residues. With a J-beta primer mix and a sample-barcoded 5' primer, a second PCR ran about 7 to 12 cycles. Every single cDNA molecule received a tag from a template-switch adaptor with 12 random nucleotides. TCRdb ran MiXCR on the 5' RACE reads and lists one entry per CDR3 protein. Of hundreds of thousands of distinct CDR3 sequences detected, 40% to 65% appear once; the ten largest clones hold under 50%. Peripheral blood samples of 9 to 10 milliliters were drawn from each donor. Per sample, no less than 5.5 micrograms of total RNA were extracted.

The sequence was obtained from an older man in good health. The V and J genes are TRBV11-2 and TRBJ2-1; D is unresolved. Sequences were obtained from blood. The CDR3 is CASSYQYNEQFF. DNA for the CDR3: TGTGCCAGCAGCTATCAGTACAATGAGCAGTTCTTC.